This is a list of T cell receptor beta chains from one sample in a study of PD-L1 blockade in urothelial cancer. TCRdb keeps only in-frame clones here, not all; method: immunoSEQ multiplex PCR. The sample consists of about 95,000 clones, about 90% of them appearing once. The source material was PBMCs, sampled around atezolizumab (anti-PD-L1) treatment. The source of these receptors is a man between 60 and 75 years old with urothelial cancer. Both conserved end residues are part of each CDR3. D genes are given only for firm matches. Rows may omit the clone size; those that give it use once, few, many or a size class.

abundance: NA; v_gene: TRBV6-5; d_gene: TRBD1; j_gene: TRBJ1-1; CDR3aa: CASSLQGASTEAFF; CDR3nt: TGTGCCAGCAGCCTACAGGGGGCCAGCACTGAAGCTTTCTTT
abundance: medium-sized; v_gene: TRBV7-9; d_gene: NA; j_gene: TRBJ1-3; CDR3aa: CASSLVVSSGNTIYF; CDR3nt: TGTGCCAGCAGCTTAGTAGTAAGCTCTGGAAACACCATATATTTT
abundance: NA; v_gene: TRBV4-2; d_gene: NA; j_gene: TRBJ1-5; CDR3aa: CASSPGEGSVQPQHF; CDR3nt: TGTGCCAGCAGCCCGGGGGAGGGAAGTGTTCAGCCCCAGCATTTT
abundance: NA; v_gene: TRBV5-1; d_gene: TRBD2; j_gene: TRBJ2-1; CDR3aa: CASSVPLAGGGNEQFF; CDR3nt: TGCGCCAGCAGCGTTCCCCTAGCGGGAGGTGGGAATGAGCAGTTCTTC
abundance: NA; v_gene: TRBV30; d_gene: NA; j_gene: TRBJ2-1; CDR3aa: CAWSVRDNEQFF; CDR3nt: TGTGCCTGGAGTGTACGAGACAATGAGCAGTTCTTC
abundance: NA; v_gene: TRBV27; d_gene: TRBD2; j_gene: TRBJ2-7; CDR3aa: CASSWSGGDSYEQYF; CDR3nt: TGTGCCAGCAGTTGGAGCGGGGGGGACTCCTACGAGCAGTACTTC
abundance: NA; v_gene: TRBV7-8; d_gene: TRBD2; j_gene: TRBJ2-7; CDR3aa: CASSSRTSEGSEQYF; CDR3nt: TGTGCCAGCAGCAGTAGGACTAGTGAAGGATCCGAGCAGTACTTC
abundance: NA; v_gene: TRBV18; d_gene: NA; j_gene: TRBJ1-6; CDR3aa: CASSSGQYNSPLHF; CDR3nt: TGTGCCAGCTCCTCCGGACAGTATAATTCACCCCTCCACTTT
abundance: NA; v_gene: TRBV4-3; d_gene: NA; j_gene: TRBJ2-7; CDR3aa: CASSHTQVSEQYF; CDR3nt: TGCGCCAGCAGCCATACACAGGTCAGCGAGCAGTACTTC
abundance: NA; v_gene: TRBV28; d_gene: NA; j_gene: TRBJ1-2; CDR3aa: CASSFSGGLQGGYTF; CDR3nt: TGTGCCAGCAGTTTTTCGGGGGGCTTACAAGGTGGCTACACCTTC
abundance: NA; v_gene: TRBV5-1; d_gene: NA; j_gene: TRBJ2-5; CDR3aa: CASSPGVTGQETQYF; CDR3nt: TGCGCCAGCAGCCCCGGGGTGACGGGGCAAGAGACCCAGTACTTC
abundance: NA; v_gene: TRBV5-6; d_gene: TRBD1; j_gene: TRBJ1-1; CDR3aa: CASSHPTGGTEAFF; CDR3nt: TGTGCCAGCAGCCATCCCACAGGGGGCACTGAAGCTTTCTTT
abundance: NA; v_gene: TRBV5-1; d_gene: TRBD2; j_gene: TRBJ2-5; CDR3aa: CASSPIVASGGARQTQYF; CDR3nt: TGCGCCAGCAGCCCGATTGTGGCTAGCGGGGGGGCCAGGCAGACCCAGTACTTC
abundance: NA; v_gene: TRBV7-3; d_gene: TRBD2; j_gene: TRBJ2-5; CDR3aa: CASSLTSGSSGGGETQYF; CDR3nt: TGTGCCAGCAGCTTAACGAGCGGGTCGAGCGGGGGAGGGGAGACCCAGTACTTC
abundance: NA; v_gene: TRBV6-4; d_gene: TRBD1; j_gene: TRBJ1-2; CDR3aa: CASSDRQGSNGYTF; CDR3nt: TGTGCCAGCAGTGACAGACAGGGGAGCAATGGCTACACCTTC
abundance: few; v_gene: TRBV30; d_gene: NA; j_gene: TRBJ1-1; CDR3aa: CAWNREHRNTEAFF; CDR3nt: TGTGCCTGGAATCGGGAACACAGGAACACTGAAGCTTTCTTT
abundance: NA; v_gene: TRBV6-1; d_gene: NA; j_gene: TRBJ1-2; CDR3aa: CASSESRRGGYGYTF; CDR3nt: TGTGCCAGCAGTGAAAGTCGGCGGGGGGGCTATGGCTACACCTTC
abundance: NA; v_gene: TRBV5-1; d_gene: TRBD1; j_gene: TRBJ1-3; CDR3aa: CASSRQGGSGNTIYF; CDR3nt: TGCGCCAGCAGCAGACAGGGGGGTTCTGGAAACACCATATATTTT
abundance: NA; v_gene: TRBV7-3; d_gene: TRBD1; j_gene: TRBJ2-2; CDR3aa: CASSYLTGRNTGELFF; CDR3nt: TGTGCCAGCAGCTACCTGACAGGGAGGAACACCGGGGAGCTGTTTTTT
abundance: NA; v_gene: TRBV29-1; d_gene: NA; j_gene: TRBJ1-1; CDR3aa: CSVRGNTEAFF; CDR3nt: TGCAGCGTTAGAGGGAACACTGAAGCTTTCTTT
abundance: few; v_gene: TRBV6-1; d_gene: TRBD1; j_gene: TRBJ1-5; CDR3aa: CASSRDRPTNQPQHF; CDR3nt: TGTGCCAGCAGTAGGGACAGGCCAACAAATCAGCCCCAGCATTTT
abundance: NA; v_gene: TRBV30; d_gene: TRBD2; j_gene: TRBJ2-3; CDR3aa: CAWSIRLAGTDTQYF; CDR3nt: TGTGCCTGGAGTATTAGACTAGCGGGTACAGATACGCAGTATTTT
abundance: once; v_gene: TRBV10-3; d_gene: NA; j_gene: TRBJ2-6; CDR3aa: CAISAGADSGANVLTF; CDR3nt: TGTGCCATCAGTGCGGGTGCTGACTCTGGGGCCAACGTCCTGACTTTC
abundance: once; v_gene: TRBV30; d_gene: NA; j_gene: TRBJ1-1; CDR3aa: CAWSKIITEAFF; CDR3nt: TGTGCCTGGAGTAAAATTATCACTGAAGCTTTCTTT
abundance: NA; v_gene: TRBV7-8; d_gene: NA; j_gene: TRBJ2-1; CDR3aa: CASSFSSGAYNEQFF; CDR3nt: TGTGCCAGCAGCTTTTCCAGCGGAGCCTACAATGAGCAGTTCTTC